Listed below are T cell receptor beta chains from one sample, sequenced in a study of PD-1 and CTLA-4 blockade in melanoma. Produced via immunoSEQ multiplex PCR; TCRdb's table is partial and in-frame only. Of tens of thousands of clones in the sample, roughly 90% were seen once. Source: CD8+ T cells from peripheral blood, taken from a patient given anti-PD-1 treatment. The receptors here all came from a human donor with melanoma. The CDR3 runs from the conserved cysteine through the conserved F or W. The order of the fields is J gene, D gene, CDR3 length, V gene, clone size, CDR3 protein, CDR3 DNA. D genes are given only for firm matches. Clone sizes are given selectively: once, few, many, or a class where the clone is expanded.

>TRBJ2-1|NA|13|TRBV20-1|NA
CSASPRVDAEQFF
TGCAGTGCTAGTCCCAGGGTGGATGCTGAGCAGTTCTTC
>TRBJ2-7|NA|16|TRBV3-1/TRBV3-2|NA
CASSQKRPATPGEQYF
TGTGCCAGCAGCCAAAAAAGGCCAGCAACCCCGGGCGAGCAGTACTTC
>TRBJ2-7|TRBD1|14|TRBV19|NA
CASSAGTGAYEQYF
TGTGCCAGTAGTGCCGGGACAGGGGCCTACGAGCAGTACTTC
>TRBJ1-1|NA|13|TRBV19|NA
CASSMSGGTEAFF
TGTGCCAGTAGTATGAGCGGGGGGACTGAAGCTTTCTTT
>TRBJ1-2|NA|17|TRBV6-1|NA
CASSEHHGGGLSYGYTF
TGTGCCAGCAGTGAGCATCATGGGGGGGGCTTGTCCTATGGCTACACCTTC
>TRBJ2-5|NA|13|TRBV7-8|once
CASSLEGRGLEDF
TGTGCCAGCAGCTTAGAGGGAAGAGGGCTGGAGGACTTC
>TRBJ1-2|NA|12|TRBV6-4|NA
CASSDPGKGYTF
TGTGCCAGCAGTGACCCCGGGAAGGGCTACACCTTC
>TRBJ1-5|NA|16|TRBV19|NA
CASSPPGGRSNQPQHF
TGTGCCAGTAGTCCCCCGGGAGGACGCAGCAATCAGCCCCAGCATTTT
>TRBJ2-3|NA|15|TRBV9|NA
CASSVRTGYTDTQYF
TGTGCCAGCAGCGTTCGGACGGGGTACACAGATACGCAGTATTTT
>TRBJ2-7|TRBD2|15|TRBV11-2|NA
CASSYSGVSSYEQYF
TGTGCCAGCAGCTATAGCGGGGTTAGCTCCTACGAGCAGTACTTC
>TRBJ2-1|NA|13|TRBV30|NA
CAWSDLTPNEQFF
TGTGCCTGGAGTGATTTGACCCCCAATGAGCAGTTCTTC
>TRBJ1-1|NA|15|TRBV11-3|once
CASSLGSTNNTEAFF
TGTGCCAGCAGCTTAGGATCTACGAACAACACTGAAGCTTTCTTT
>TRBJ2-7|NA|13|TRBV10-3|NA
CAISESNIYEQYF
TGTGCCATCAGTGAGTCGAACATCTACGAGCAGTACTTC
>TRBJ2-2|TRBD2|21|TRBV28|NA
CASSLPLSLAAEQWNTGELFF
TGTGCCAGCAGTTTGCCTCTGTCTCTAGCGGCGGAACAATGGAACACCGGGGAGCTGTTTTTT
>TRBJ1-3|TRBD1|16|TRBV7-9|NA
CASSQGQGDSGNTIYF
TGTGCCAGCAGCCAAGGACAGGGCGACTCTGGAAACACCATATATTTT
>TRBJ1-2|NA|13|TRBV5-8|NA
CASSGRDGYGYTF
TGTGCCAGCAGCGGGCGGGACGGCTATGGCTACACCTTC
>TRBJ1-1|NA|15|TRBV14|NA
CASSPGRHMNTEAFF
TGTGCCAGCAGCCCGGGACGGCACATGAACACTGAAGCTTTCTTT
>TRBJ1-2|NA|16|TRBV10-3|NA
CAISESDRWDWDGYTF
TGTGCCATCAGTGAGTCTGACAGATGGGATTGGGATGGCTACACCTTC
>TRBJ1-1|NA|13|TRBV4-3|NA
CASSQAEGTEAFF
TGCGCCAGCAGCCAAGCCGAGGGGACTGAAGCTTTCTTT
>TRBJ1-6|NA|13|TRBV15|NA
CATGGAGLDPLHF
TGTGCCACAGGAGGGGCGGGACTTGATCCCCTCCACTTT
>TRBJ2-1|TRBD2|12|TRBV30|NA
CAWSVGGDEQFF
TGTGCCTGGAGTGTTGGGGGGGATGAGCAGTTCTTC
>TRBJ2-1|NA|11|TRBV29-1|NA
CSVPLGGIGFF
TGCAGCGTTCCGCTAGGGGGGATAGGGTTCTTC
>TRBJ2-5|NA|14|TRBV11-2|NA
CASSLGGYQETQYF
TGTGCCAGCAGCTTAGGGGGATACCAAGAGACCCAGTACTTC
>TRBJ2-1|NA|16|TRBV7-2|NA
CASSLNSLRGSNEQFF
TGTGCCAGCAGCTTAAATTCCTTGAGGGGAAGTAATGAGCAGTTCTTC
>TRBJ1-2|NA|13|TRBV4-1|NA
CASSQGDTVGYTF
TGCGCCAGCAGCCAAGGTGACACGGTTGGCTACACCTTC
>TRBJ2-7|NA|13|TRBV30|NA
CAWSLESSYEQYF
TGTGCCTGGAGCTTGGAATCGTCCTACGAGCAGTACTTC
>TRBJ1-2|NA|18|TRBV29-1|NA
CSVAPPGTSRDVEYGYTF
TGCAGCGTCGCTCCCCCCGGGACGTCGAGGGATGTGGAATATGGCTACACCTTC
>TRBJ2-5|NA|13|TRBV4-2|once
CASSQSDGETQYF
TGTGCCAGCAGCCAAAGCGACGGAGAGACCCAGTACTTC
>TRBJ2-7|TRBD1|16|TRBV28|NA
CASSLRRTGQESEQYF
TGTGCCAGCAGTTTGCGACGGACAGGGCAAGAGAGTGAGCAGTACTTC
>TRBJ2-5|TRBD2|15|TRBV4-2|NA
CASSQEAGEQETQYF
TGTGCCAGCAGCCAAGAGGCGGGGGAGCAAGAGACCCAGTACTTC
>TRBJ2-7|TRBD2|15|TRBV4-2|NA
CASSQVGGEGYEQYF
TGTGCCAGCAGCCAAGTTGGAGGGGAGGGTTACGAGCAGTACTTC
>TRBJ2-5|TRBD2|13|TRBV20-1|NA
CSASWGGQETQYF
TGCAGTGCTAGTTGGGGGGGACAAGAGACCCAGTACTTC
>TRBJ2-7|TRBD2|16|TRBV4-1|NA
CASSQEALAGSYEQYF
TGCGCCAGCAGCCAAGAAGCCCTAGCGGGTTCCTACGAGCAGTACTTC
>TRBJ2-5|TRBD2|16|TRBV27|NA
CATYLGLAGEQETQYF
TGTGCCACCTACCTGGGACTAGCGGGGGAGCAAGAGACCCAGTACTTC
>TRBJ2-1|NA|12|TRBV4-1|NA
CASSQGGNEQFF
TGCGCCAGCAGTCAGGGAGGCAATGAGCAGTTCTTC
>TRBJ2-7|NA|14|TRBV2|NA
CASSDSDRPYEQYF
TGTGCCAGCAGTGACTCGGACAGACCCTACGAGCAGTACTTC
>TRBJ2-3|NA|13|TRBV19|NA
CASGGTSTDTQYF
TGTGCCAGTGGCGGAACAAGCACAGATACGCAGTATTTT
>TRBJ1-1|NA|17|TRBV4-1|NA
CASSLRVGQSVNTEAFF
TGCGCCAGCAGCCTAAGAGTAGGCCAGAGCGTGAACACTGAAGCTTTCTTT
>TRBJ2-1|NA|16|TRBV27|NA
CASSIWGGQGANEQFF
TGTGCCAGCAGTATTTGGGGGGGGCAGGGGGCGAATGAGCAGTTCTTC
>TRBJ2-1|NA|12|TRBV21-1|NA
CASSKGADEQFF
TGTGCCAGCAGCAAAGGGGCGGATGAGCAGTTCTTC
>TRBJ2-1|TRBD1|14|TRBV2|NA
CASPSPLTGGEQFF
TGTGCCAGCCCATCCCCCCTGACAGGGGGTGAGCAGTTCTTC
>TRBJ2-6|NA|16|TRBV13|NA
CASSFSRGSGANVLTF
TGTGCCAGCAGCTTTTCTCGCGGTTCTGGGGCCAACGTCCTGACTTTC
>TRBJ2-2|NA|13|TRBV4-2|once
CASSRENTGELFF
TGTGCCAGCAGCCGCGAGAACACCGGGGAGCTGTTTTTT
>TRBJ2-1|TRBD2|15|TRBV5-4|NA
CASSLSGDTINEQFF
TGTGCCAGCAGCCTTAGCGGGGACACAATCAATGAGCAGTTCTTC
>TRBJ2-1|TRBD2|18|TRBV27|NA
CASSLGGVTSGGGNEQFF
TGTGCCAGCAGTTTAGGTGGGGTGACTAGCGGGGGGGGCAATGAGCAGTTCTTC
>TRBJ2-1|NA|13|TRBV11-2|few
CASSPTSPNEQFF
TGTGCCAGCAGCCCTACCTCCCCCAATGAGCAGTTCTTC
>TRBJ1-1|TRBD1|13|TRBV7-9|NA
CASSSDRATEAFF
TGTGCCAGCAGCTCGGACAGGGCCACTGAAGCTTTCTTT
>TRBJ1-1|NA|15|TRBV7-6|NA
CASSLGGAPDTEAFF
TGTGCCAGCAGCTTAGGGGGCGCCCCGGACACTGAAGCTTTCTTT
>TRBJ1-1|NA|13|TRBV27|NA
CASSLSGGVGAFF
TGTGCCAGCAGTTTATCCGGGGGGGTTGGGGCTTTCTTT
>TRBJ2-3|NA|19|TRBV7-8|once
CASSLWYSGDRIRPNTQYF
TGTGCCAGCAGCTTATGGTATTCGGGAGATAGAATACGACCGAATACGCAGTATTTT
>TRBJ2-5|NA|16|TRBV4-1|NA
CASSQLFPGTSSTQYF
TGCGCCAGCAGCCAGCTTTTCCCGGGGACTTCTAGCACCCAGTACTTC
>TRBJ1-1|NA|14|TRBV6-1|NA
CASSERGVWTEAFF
TGTGCCAGCAGTGAAAGGGGCGTCTGGACTGAAGCTTTCTTT
>TRBJ1-1|NA|15|TRBV6-1|once
CASSEWTNMNTEAFF
TGTGCCAGCAGTGAATGGACCAACATGAACACTGAAGCTTTCTTT